What follows are 10 T cell receptor beta chains derived from one specimen sequenced in a study of monozygotic twins with inflammatory bowel disease. Using the 5' RACE reads, TCRdb records one entry per CDR3 protein without DNA. The clone table shows fewer than 400,000 distinct CDR3 sequences, with the ten largest holding approximately 5.4%. Sequencing input: blood. Receptor source: a human donor with ulcerative colitis or Crohn's disease, or a healthy co-twin of an affected twin (not recorded which).

This rearrangement joins TRBV6-5 to TRBJ2-6; TCRdb lists TRBD1, though no DNA is available to test this call. This CDR3 has 17 amino acids. Germline loops: CDR1 MNHEY, CDR2 SVGAGI. CDR3 amino acids: CASSYDRAPSGANVLTF.

The V gene is TRBV20-1, the J gene TRBJ2-7. This CDR3 has 11 amino acids. Germline CDR1 reads DFQATT; CDR2 reads SNEGSKA (reference sequence). This CDR3 reads CSAQSSYEQYF.

The chain links TRBV24-1 to TRBJ2-5; TCRdb designates TRBD1, a call that cannot be tested without DNA. This CDR3 spans 17 amino acids. Germline CDR1 KGHDR, CDR2 SFDVKD. The CDR3 region is CATSFRFPGQVQETQYF.

The chain carries TRBV12-3 or TRBV12-4 and TRBJ1-2; TCRdb returns TRBD1, unconfirmable since there is no DNA. CDR3 length: 14 amino acids. Here the CDR3 reads CASRIGPTPGGYTF.

The CDR3 sequence is CASRLQGSYTF. The chain is built from TRBV28 and TRBJ1-2; lacking DNA, the TRBD1 call made by TCRdb goes unchecked. Looked up from germline, CDR1 is MDHEN and CDR2 is SYDVKM. This CDR3 comprises 11 residues.

The chain joins TRBV6-2 or TRBV6-3 to TRBJ2-7; TCRdb's D gene call, TRBD2, goes unchecked for lack of DNA. The germline V gene encodes CDR1 MNHEY and CDR2 SVGEGT. This CDR3 has 15 amino acids. This CDR3 reads CASSRTSEVSYEQYF.

The chain recombines TRBV7-6 with TRBJ2-3; TCRdb gives TRBD2 as the D gene, but with no DNA this cannot be confirmed. The CDR3 loop spans 16 amino acids. Germline V gives CDR1 SGHVS, CDR2 FNYEAQ. CDR3 sequence: CASSPGLAGVADTQYF.

V gene TRBV5-1 combines with J gene TRBJ1-4. Germline V gene data show CDR1 as SGHRS and CDR2 as YFSETQ. CDR3 length equals 14 residues. The CDR3 here is CASSLGRTNEKLFF.

V usage is TRBV2 and J usage is TRBJ2-1; TCRdb designates TRBD2, a call that cannot be tested without DNA. The CDR3 loop spans 16 amino acids. From germline, CDR1 is SNHLY and CDR2 FYNNEI. CDR3 loop: CASSDLGGPISDEQFF.

The chain joins TRBV4-3 to TRBJ2-4; with no DNA, the TCRdb D assignment of TRBD1 cannot be verified. Germline lookup yields CDR1 LGHNA and CDR2 YSLEER. The CDR3 sequence is 13 residues long. CDR3: CASSQLQGNIQYF.